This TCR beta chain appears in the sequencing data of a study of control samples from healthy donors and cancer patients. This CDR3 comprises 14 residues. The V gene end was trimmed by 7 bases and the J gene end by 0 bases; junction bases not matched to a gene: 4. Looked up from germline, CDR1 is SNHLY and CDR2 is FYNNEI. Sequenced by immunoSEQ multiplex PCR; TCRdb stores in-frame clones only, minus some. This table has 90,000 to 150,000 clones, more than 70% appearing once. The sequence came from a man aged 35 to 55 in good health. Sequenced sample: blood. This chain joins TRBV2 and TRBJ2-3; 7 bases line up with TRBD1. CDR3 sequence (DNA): TGTGCCAGCATTCGGGACAGAAGCACAGATACGCAGTATTTT. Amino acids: CASIRDRSTDTQYF.